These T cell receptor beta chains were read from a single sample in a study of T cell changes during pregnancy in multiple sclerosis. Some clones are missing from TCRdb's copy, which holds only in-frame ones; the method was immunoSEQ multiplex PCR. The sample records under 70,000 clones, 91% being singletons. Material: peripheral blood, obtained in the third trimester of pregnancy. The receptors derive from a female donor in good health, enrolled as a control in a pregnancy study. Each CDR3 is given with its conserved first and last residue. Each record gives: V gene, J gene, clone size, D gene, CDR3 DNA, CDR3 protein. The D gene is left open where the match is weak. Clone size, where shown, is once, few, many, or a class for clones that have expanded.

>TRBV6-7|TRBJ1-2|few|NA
TGTGCCAGCAGTTACTCAATTAAGGCGGGGTATGGCTACACCTTC
CASSYSIKAGYGYTF
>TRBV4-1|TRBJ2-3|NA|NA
TGCGCCAGCAGCCAAGGACACCACACAGATACGCAGTATTTT
CASSQGHHTDTQYF
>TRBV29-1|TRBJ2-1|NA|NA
TGCAGCTCCTACTCCGGGACATGGGAGCAGTTCTTC
CSSYSGTWEQFF
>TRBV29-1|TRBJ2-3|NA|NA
TGCAGCGCTGGTCCTACTAGAGATACGCAGTATTTT
CSAGPTRDTQYF
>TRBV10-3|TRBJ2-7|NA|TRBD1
TGTGCCATCAGTGGCGCGACAGGGGGGGAGCAGTACTTC
CAISGATGGEQYF
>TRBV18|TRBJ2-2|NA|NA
TGTGCCAGCTCACCGTCACAGGCTACCGGGGAGCTGTTTTTT
CASSPSQATGELFF
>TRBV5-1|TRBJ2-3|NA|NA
TGCGCCAGCAGCTTCGTAGATACGCAGTATTTT
CASSFVDTQYF
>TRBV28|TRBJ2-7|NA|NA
TGTGCCAGCAGTTTGCGGGTCTACTACGAGCAGTACTTC
CASSLRVYYEQYF
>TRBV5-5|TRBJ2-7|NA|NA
TGTGCCAGCAGCTGGGACACAGCGGTGAACTACGAGCAGTACTTC
CASSWDTAVNYEQYF
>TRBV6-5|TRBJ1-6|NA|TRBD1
TGTGCCAGCAGTTACCACATCAGGGGGCGCAATTCACCCCTCCACTTT
CASSYHIRGRNSPLHF
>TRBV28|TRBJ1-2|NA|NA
TGTGCCAGCAGAATTGCCCGAGGGCAGGTCGGCGGCTACACCTTC
CASRIARGQVGGYTF
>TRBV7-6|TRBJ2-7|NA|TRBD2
TGTGCCAGCAGCTTAGAGACTAGCGCGTCCTACGAGCAGTACTTC
CASSLETSASYEQYF
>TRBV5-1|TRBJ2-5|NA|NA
TGCGCCAGCACCCAGACAAGTGAAGAGACCCAGTACTTC
CASTQTSEETQYF
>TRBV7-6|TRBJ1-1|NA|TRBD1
TGTGCCAGCAGCCGTACAGGGGTAGGGAAACTAAACACTGAAGCTTTCTTT
CASSRTGVGKLNTEAFF
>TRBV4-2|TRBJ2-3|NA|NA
TGTGCCAGCAGAACCGACCGCGTAAACGGGGATACGCAGTATTTT
CASRTDRVNGDTQYF
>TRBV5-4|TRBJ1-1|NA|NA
TGTGCCAGCAGCTTGGATCGGGGGATGGGCACTGAAGCTTTCTTT
CASSLDRGMGTEAFF
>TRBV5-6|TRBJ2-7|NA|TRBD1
TGTGCCAGCAGCCCCCGACAGGGTGACGAGCAGTACTTC
CASSPRQGDEQYF
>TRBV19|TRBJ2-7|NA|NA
TGTGCCAGTAGTATACCCGGTTACTCCTACGAGCAGTACTTC
CASSIPGYSYEQYF
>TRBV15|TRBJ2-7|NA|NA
TGTGCCACCAGCAGCATGAGACAGTCCGCTACCTACGAGCAGTACTTC
CATSSMRQSATYEQYF
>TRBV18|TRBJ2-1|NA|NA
TGTGCCAGCTCACCACAGGCAGGCCTCAGGGCCAATGAGCAGTTCTTC
CASSPQAGLRANEQFF
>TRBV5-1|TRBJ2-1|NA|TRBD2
TGCGCCAGCAGCTTGGGAGGACTAGAAGGTGAGCAGTTCTTC
CASSLGGLEGEQFF
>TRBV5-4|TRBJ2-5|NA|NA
TGTGCCAGCAGCCCGTCGTCGTTTAGCAGAAAAGAGACCCAGTACTTC
CASSPSSFSRKETQYF
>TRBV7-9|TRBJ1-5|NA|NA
TGTGCCAGCAGCTTCGGGGATGGCAATCAGCCCCAGCATTTT
CASSFGDGNQPQHF
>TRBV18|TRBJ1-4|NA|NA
TGTGCCAGCTCACCCTTTGATGAAAAACTGTTTTTT
CASSPFDEKLFF
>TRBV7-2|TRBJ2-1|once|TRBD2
TGTGCCAGCAGCTTACTGGATCTAGCGGGAGGATATCATGAGCAGTTCTTC
CASSLLDLAGGYHEQFF
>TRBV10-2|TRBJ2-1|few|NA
TGCGCCAGCAGTGGCCTATCGAGTGAGCAGTTCTTC
CASSGLSSEQFF
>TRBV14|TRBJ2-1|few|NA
TGTGCCAGCAGCCAAGGGAGGCGGACTAATGAGCAGTTCTTC
CASSQGRRTNEQFF
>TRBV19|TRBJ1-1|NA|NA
TGTGCCTGTCGCGGCTTCACTGAAGCTTTCTTT
CACRGFTEAFF